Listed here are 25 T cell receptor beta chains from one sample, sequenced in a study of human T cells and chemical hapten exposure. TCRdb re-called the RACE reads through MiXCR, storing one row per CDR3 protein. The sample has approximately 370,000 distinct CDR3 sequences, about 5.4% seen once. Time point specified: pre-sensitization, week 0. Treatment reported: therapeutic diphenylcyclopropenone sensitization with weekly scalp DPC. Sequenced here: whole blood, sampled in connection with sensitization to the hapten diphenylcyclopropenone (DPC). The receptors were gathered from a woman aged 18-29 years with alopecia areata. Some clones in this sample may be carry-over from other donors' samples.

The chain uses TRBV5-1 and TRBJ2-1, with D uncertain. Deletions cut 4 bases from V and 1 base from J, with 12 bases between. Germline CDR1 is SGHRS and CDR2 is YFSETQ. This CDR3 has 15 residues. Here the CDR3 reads CASSLLTGSYNEQFF. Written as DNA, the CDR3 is TGCGCCAGCAGCCTTCTTACTGGGTCCTACAATGAGCAGTTCTTC.

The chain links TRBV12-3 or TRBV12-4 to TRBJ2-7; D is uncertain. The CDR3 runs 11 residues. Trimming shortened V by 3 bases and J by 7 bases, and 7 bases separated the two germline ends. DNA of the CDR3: TGTGCCAGCAGTTTTGGTCGAGAGCAGTACTTC. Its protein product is CASSFGREQYF.

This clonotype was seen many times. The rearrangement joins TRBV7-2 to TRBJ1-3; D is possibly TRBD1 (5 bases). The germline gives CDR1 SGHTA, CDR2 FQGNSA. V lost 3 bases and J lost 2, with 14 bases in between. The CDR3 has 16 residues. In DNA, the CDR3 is TGTGCCAGCAGCTTGGGGGGACCCCTTCCTGGAAACACCATATATTTT. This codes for CASSLGGPLPGNTIYF.

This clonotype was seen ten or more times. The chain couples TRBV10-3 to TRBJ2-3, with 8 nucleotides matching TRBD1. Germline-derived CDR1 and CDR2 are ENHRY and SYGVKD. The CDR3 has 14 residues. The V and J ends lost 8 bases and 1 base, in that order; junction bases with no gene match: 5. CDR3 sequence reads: CAIAPGQGTDTQYF. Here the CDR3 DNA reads TGTGCCATCGCTCCGGGACAGGGCACAGATACGCAGTATTTT.

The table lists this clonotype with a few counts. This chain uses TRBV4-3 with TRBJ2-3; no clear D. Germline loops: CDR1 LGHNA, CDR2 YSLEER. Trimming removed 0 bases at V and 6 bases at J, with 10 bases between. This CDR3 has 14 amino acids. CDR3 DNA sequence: TGCGCCAGCAGCCAAGATCGGAGCTCGGATACGCAGTATTTT. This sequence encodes CASSQDRSSDTQYF.

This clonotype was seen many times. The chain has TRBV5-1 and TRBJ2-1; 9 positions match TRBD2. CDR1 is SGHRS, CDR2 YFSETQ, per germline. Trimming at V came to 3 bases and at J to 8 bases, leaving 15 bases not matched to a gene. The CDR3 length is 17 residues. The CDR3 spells CASSSALGGGGAHEQFF. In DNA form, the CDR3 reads TGCGCCAGCAGCTCGGCGCTCGGGGGCGGGGGGGCTCATGAGCAGTTCTTC.

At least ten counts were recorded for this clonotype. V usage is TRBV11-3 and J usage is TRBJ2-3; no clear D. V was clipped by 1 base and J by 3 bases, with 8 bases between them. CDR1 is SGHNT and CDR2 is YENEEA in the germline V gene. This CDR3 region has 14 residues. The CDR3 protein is CASSLGGLTDTQYF. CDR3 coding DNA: TGTGCCAGCAGCTTAGGCGGCTTGACAGATACGCAGTATTTT.

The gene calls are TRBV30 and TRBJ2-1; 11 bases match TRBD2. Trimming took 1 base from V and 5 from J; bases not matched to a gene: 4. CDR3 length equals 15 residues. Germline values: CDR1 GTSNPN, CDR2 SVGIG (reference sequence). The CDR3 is CAWSAGTSGHNEQFF. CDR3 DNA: TGTGCCTGGAGTGCCGGGACTAGCGGACACAATGAGCAGTTCTTC. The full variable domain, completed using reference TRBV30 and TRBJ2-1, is SQTIHQWPATLVQPVGSPLSLECTVEGTSNPNLYWYRQAAGRGLQLLFYSVGIGQISSEVPQNLSASRPQDRQFILSSKKLLLSDSGFYLCAWSAGTSGHNEQFFGPGTRLTVL.

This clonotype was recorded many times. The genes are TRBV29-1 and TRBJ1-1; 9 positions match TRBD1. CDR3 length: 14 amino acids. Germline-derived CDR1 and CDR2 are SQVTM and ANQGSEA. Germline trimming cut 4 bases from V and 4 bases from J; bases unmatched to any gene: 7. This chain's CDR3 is CSVGPRDRVTEAFF. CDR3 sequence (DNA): TGCAGCGTTGGCCCCCGGGACAGGGTCACTGAAGCTTTCTTT.

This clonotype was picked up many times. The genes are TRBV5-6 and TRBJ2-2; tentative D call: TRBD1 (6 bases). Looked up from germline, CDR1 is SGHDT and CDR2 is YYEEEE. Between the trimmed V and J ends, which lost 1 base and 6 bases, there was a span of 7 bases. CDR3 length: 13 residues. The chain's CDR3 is CASSLQGPGELFF. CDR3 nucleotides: TGTGCCAGCAGCTTGCAGGGGCCCGGGGAGCTGTTTTTT. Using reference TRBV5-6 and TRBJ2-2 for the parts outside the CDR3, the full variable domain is DAGVTQSPTHLIKTRGQQVTLRCSPKSGHDTVSWYQQALGQGPQFIFQYYEEEERQRGNFPDRFSGHQFPNYSSELNVNALLLGDSALYLCASSLQGPGELFFGEGSRLTVL.

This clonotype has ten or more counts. The CDR3 reads CASGRGTNPYEQYF. DNA of the CDR3: TGTGCTAGTGGTCGAGGAACGAATCCCTACGAGCAGTACTTC. This sequence joins TRBV12-5 and TRBJ2-7; D is ambiguous. The CDR3 spans 14 residues. The germline V gene encodes CDR1 LGHNT and CDR2 FRNRAP. The V end lost 5 bases, the J end lost 2 bases, and 13 bases lay between the germline ends.

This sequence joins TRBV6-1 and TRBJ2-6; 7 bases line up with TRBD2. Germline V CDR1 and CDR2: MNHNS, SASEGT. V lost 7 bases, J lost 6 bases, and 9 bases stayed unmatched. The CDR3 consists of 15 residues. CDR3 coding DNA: TGTGCCAGCACCTCTCCGGGGGGTGCGGCCAACGTCCTGACTTTC. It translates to CASTSPGGAANVLTF.

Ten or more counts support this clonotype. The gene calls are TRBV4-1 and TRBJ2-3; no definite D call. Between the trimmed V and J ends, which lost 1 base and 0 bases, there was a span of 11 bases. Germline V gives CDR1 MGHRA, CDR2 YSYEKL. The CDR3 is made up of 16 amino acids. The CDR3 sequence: CASSQGRSPSTDTQYF. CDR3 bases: TGCGCCAGCAGCCAAGGAAGGAGCCCCAGCACAGATACGCAGTATTTT.

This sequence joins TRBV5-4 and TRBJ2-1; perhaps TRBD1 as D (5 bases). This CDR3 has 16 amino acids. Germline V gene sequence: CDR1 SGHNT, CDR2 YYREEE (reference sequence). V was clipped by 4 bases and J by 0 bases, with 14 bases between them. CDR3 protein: CASSPPGQSSYNEQFF. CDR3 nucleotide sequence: TGTGCCAGCAGCCCCCCAGGGCAGAGCTCCTACAATGAGCAGTTCTTC.

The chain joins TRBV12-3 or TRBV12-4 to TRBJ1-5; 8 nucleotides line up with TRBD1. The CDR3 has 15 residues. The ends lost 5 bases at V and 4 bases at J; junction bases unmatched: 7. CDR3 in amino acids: CASSPRRTGNQPQHF. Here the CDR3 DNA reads TGTGCCAGCAGTCCCAGAAGGACAGGGAATCAGCCCCAGCATTTT.

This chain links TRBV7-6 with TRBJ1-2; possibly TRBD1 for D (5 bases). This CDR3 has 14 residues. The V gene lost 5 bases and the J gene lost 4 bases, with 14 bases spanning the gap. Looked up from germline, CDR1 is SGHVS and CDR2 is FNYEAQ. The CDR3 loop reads CASSPGNYGYGYTF. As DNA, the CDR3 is TGTGCCAGCAGCCCAGGGAATTACGGCTATGGCTACACCTTC.

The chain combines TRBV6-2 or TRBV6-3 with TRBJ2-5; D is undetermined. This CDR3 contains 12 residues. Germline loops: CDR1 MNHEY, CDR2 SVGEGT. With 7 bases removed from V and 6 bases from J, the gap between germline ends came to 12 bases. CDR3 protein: CASKVLGKTQYF. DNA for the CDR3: TGTGCCAGCAAAGTCTTAGGGAAGACCCAGTACTTC.

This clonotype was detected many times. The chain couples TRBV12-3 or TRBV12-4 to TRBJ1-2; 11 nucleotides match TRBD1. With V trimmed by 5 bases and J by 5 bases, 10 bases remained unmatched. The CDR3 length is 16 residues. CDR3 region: CASSPRTGGNWYGYTF. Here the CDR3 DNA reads TGTGCCAGCAGTCCGAGGACAGGGGGCAATTGGTATGGCTACACCTTC.

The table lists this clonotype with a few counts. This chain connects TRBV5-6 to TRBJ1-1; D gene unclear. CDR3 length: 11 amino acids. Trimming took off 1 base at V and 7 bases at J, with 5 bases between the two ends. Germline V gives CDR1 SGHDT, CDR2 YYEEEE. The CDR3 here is CASSLMSEAFF. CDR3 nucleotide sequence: TGTGCCAGCAGCTTGATGAGTGAAGCTTTCTTT.

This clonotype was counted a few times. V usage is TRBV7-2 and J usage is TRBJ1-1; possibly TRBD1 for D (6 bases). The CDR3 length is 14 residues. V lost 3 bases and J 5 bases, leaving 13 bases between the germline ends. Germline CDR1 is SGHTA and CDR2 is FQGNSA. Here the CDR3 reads CASSFGLGATEAFF. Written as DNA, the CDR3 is TGTGCCAGCAGCTTTGGTTTGGGGGCTACTGAAGCTTTCTTT.

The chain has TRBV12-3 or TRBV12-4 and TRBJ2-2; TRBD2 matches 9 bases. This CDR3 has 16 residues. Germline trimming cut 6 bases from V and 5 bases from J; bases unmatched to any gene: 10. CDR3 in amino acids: CASSWPRGGPTGELFF. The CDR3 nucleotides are TGTGCCAGCAGCTGGCCGCGGGGGGGGCCAACCGGGGAGCTGTTTTTT.

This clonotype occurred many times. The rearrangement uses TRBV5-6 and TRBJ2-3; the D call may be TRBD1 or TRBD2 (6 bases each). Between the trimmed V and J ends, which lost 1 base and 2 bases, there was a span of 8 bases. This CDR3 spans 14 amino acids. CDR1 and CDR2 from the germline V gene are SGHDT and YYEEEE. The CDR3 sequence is CASSLRGATDTQYF. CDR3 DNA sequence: TGTGCCAGCAGCTTGAGGGGGGCCACAGATACGCAGTATTTT.

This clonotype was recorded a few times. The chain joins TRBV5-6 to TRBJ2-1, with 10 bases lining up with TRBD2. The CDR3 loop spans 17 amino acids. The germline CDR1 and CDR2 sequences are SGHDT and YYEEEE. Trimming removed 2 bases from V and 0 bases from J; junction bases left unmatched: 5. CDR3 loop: CASSFASGGRSYNEQFF. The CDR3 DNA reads TGTGCCAGCAGCTTTGCTAGCGGGGGCCGCTCCTACAATGAGCAGTTCTTC.

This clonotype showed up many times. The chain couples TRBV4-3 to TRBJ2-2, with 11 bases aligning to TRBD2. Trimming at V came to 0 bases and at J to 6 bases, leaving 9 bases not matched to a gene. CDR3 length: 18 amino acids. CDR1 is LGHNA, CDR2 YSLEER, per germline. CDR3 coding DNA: TGCGCCAGCAGCCAAGATAGACTAGCGGGGAGCTCTCCCGGGGAGCTGTTTTTT. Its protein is CASSQDRLAGSSPGELFF.

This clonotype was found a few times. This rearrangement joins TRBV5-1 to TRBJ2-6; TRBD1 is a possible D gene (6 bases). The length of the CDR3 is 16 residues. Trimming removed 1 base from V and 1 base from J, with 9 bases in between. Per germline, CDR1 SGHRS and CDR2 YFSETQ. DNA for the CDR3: TGCGCCAGCAGCTTGCTGGGGGCATCTGGGGCCAACGTCCTGACTTTC. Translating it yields CASSLLGASGANVLTF.